This T cell receptor beta chain was sequenced for a study of early T cells in non-severe SARS-CoV-2 infection. Germline assignment: CDR1 DFQATT and CDR2 SNEGSKA (reference sequence). The CDR3 consists of 14 residues. Trimming pared 6 bases from V and 0 bases from J, leaving 13 bases between. In TCRdb, the 5' RACE reads were re-called with MiXCR into one record per CDR3 protein. The data hold around 30,000 distinct CDR3 sequences, with approximately 5.6% observed a single time. This clonotype occurred many times. The chain couples TRBV20-1 to TRBJ2-3; TRBD1 might be the D (5 bases). This TCR was sampled from an adult who was a healthcare worker with PCR-confirmed SARS-CoV-2 infection or an uninfected control (not recorded which). Sequencing used whole blood. The chain's CDR3 is CSALETVSTDTQYF. As DNA, the CDR3 is TGCAGTGCCCTAGAGACAGTGAGCACAGATACGCAGTATTTT.